One and the same sample provided the 27 T cell receptor beta chains below, sequenced in a study of vaccination and CD4 T cells after COVID-19 (dated by TCRdb to between 2022 and 2023). The library was made by PCR. Reads for this sample came from an Illumina iSeq 100. DNA from cultured CD4+ T cells underwent TCR sequencing with the Oncomine TCR Beta short-read assay at the Johns Hopkins FTIC core. The public reads were quality trimmed at Q25 with fastp and then assembled into clones with MiXCR by TCRdb, keeping productive beta chains. Duplicate CDR3 protein sequences are folded into a single record with the most common DNA and genes. Counted in this sample were over 12,000 distinct CDR3 sequences; around half of them appeared once. Together, the top ten hold 20% to 30% of the sample. No antigen has been identified for these receptors. Explained via the paper, the treatment or condition label denotes: 10-day PBMC culture with coronavirus spike peptide pools or control peptides (ViraFEST assay).

Sequences were derived from cultured CD4+ T cells from blood, sampled after SARS-CoV-2 vaccination. The receptors were gathered from a human donor with COVID-19.

This chain connects TRBV6-5 to TRBJ2-2; TRBD1 matches 7 bases. Germline CDR1 MNHEY, CDR2 SVGAGI. This CDR3 has 16 residues. V lost 0 bases to trimming and J lost 0 bases; unmatched junction nucleotides: 1. CDR3 residues: CASSYSGGANTGELFF. In DNA, the CDR3 is TGTGCCAGCAGTTACTCAGGGGGCGCGAACACCGGGGAGCTGTTTTTT.

The rearrangement links TRBV19 to TRBJ1-4, with D maybe TRBD1 (5 bases). CDR1 and CDR2 from the germline V gene are LNHDA and SQIVND (reference sequence). V was shortened by 10 bases and J by 8 bases, with 14 bases between the two germline ends. The CDR3 is made up of 12 amino acids. The CDR3 bases are TGTGCCACCGACGGGGGTGGAGAAAAACTGTTTTTT. This encodes CATDGGGEKLFF.

V is TRBV20-1 and J is TRBJ2-7, with 9 nucleotides matching TRBD1. The CDR3 runs to 13 residues. The V and J ends lost 7 bases and 0 bases, in that order; junction bases with no gene match: 4. The germline gives CDR1 DFQATT, CDR2 SNEGSKA (reference sequence). The CDR3 sequence is CSGTGDGSYEQYF. CDR3 DNA sequence: TGCAGTGGGACAGGGGACGGCTCCTACGAGCAGTACTTC.

This chain connects TRBV14 to TRBJ2-3; TRBD2 matches 7 bases. The V segment lost 4 bases and the J segment 2 bases; nucleotides outside the gene matches: 3. This CDR3 comprises 14 residues. In germline, CDR1 is SGHDN, CDR2 FVKESK. The CDR3 nucleotides are TGTGCCAGCAGCCCGGGACTATACACAGATACGCAGTATTTT. It yields the protein CASSPGLYTDTQYF.

The rearrangement links TRBV9 to TRBJ2-7; 10 bases are shared with TRBD2. The CDR3 is made up of 14 amino acids. The germline CDR1 and CDR2 sequences are SGDLS and YYNGEE. V gave up 3 bases and J gave up 4 bases; unmatched junction bases: 4. The CDR3 is CASSAASGGYEQYF. In DNA form, the CDR3 reads TGTGCCAGCAGCGCGGCTAGCGGGGGTTACGAGCAGTACTTC.

The rearrangement joins TRBV12-3 or TRBV12-4 to TRBJ1-6; tentative D call: TRBD1 (5 bases). This CDR3 contains 13 residues. V gave up 2 bases and J gave up 7 bases, with 6 bases separating them. The DNA of the CDR3 is TGTGCCAGCAGTTTATACAGGAATTCACCCCTCCACTTT. Amino acids: CASSLYRNSPLHF.

Here the CDR3 DNA reads TGTGCCAGCAGCGCCAGAGGGGTAGCGGGGGGGGTAGATACGCAGTATTTT. Translating it yields CASSARGVAGGVDTQYF. The rearrangement uses TRBV27 and TRBJ2-3; 11 nucleotides align to TRBD2. The CDR3 runs 17 residues. The germline gives CDR1 MNHEY, CDR2 SMNVEV (reference sequence). J gave up 5 bases and V 6 bases, and 13 bases lay outside the gene matches.

This chain joins TRBV11-3 and TRBJ2-2, with no clear D. The germline V and J ends were trimmed by 0 bases and 7 bases, with 3 bases remaining between them. Germline V CDR1 and CDR2: SGHNT, YENEEA. This CDR3 region has 12 residues. The CDR3 loop is CASSLDRGELFF. DNA of the CDR3: TGTGCCAGCAGCTTAGATCGCGGGGAGCTGTTTTTT. Supplemented by reference TRBV11-3 and TRBJ2-2, the full variable domain reads EAGVVQSPRYKIIEKKQPVAFWCNPISGHNTLYWYLQNLGQGPELLIRYENEEAVDDSQLPKDRFSAERLKGVDSTLKIQPAELGDSAVYLCASSLDRGELFFGEGSRLTVL.

The chain recombines TRBV6-5 with TRBJ2-7, with a possible D match to TRBD1 (5 bases). The CDR3 spans 13 residues. The V gene's germline CDR1 is MNHEY and CDR2 SVGAGI. Trimming took 0 bases from V and 4 from J, leaving 7 bases between them. CDR3 region: CASSYSRQYEQYF. The CDR3 nucleotides are TGTGCCAGCAGTTACTCGCGACAGTACGAGCAGTACTTC.

This chain links TRBV4-3 with TRBJ2-5; 10 bases fit TRBD2. Germline V CDR1 and CDR2: LGHNA, YSLEER. The CDR3 runs to 15 residues. The J segment lost 5 bases and the V segment lost 3 bases, leaving 6 bases of the junction unmatched. CDR3: CASSQEAGGPETQYF. In nucleotides, the CDR3 is TGCGCCAGCAGCCAGGAAGCGGGGGGGCCTGAGACCCAGTACTTC.

This sequence joins TRBV2 and TRBJ2-5, with D perhaps given as TRBD1 or TRBD2 (5 bases each). Germline CDR1 and CDR2: SNHLY and FYNNEI. The CDR3 sequence is 15 residues long. V lost 5 bases and J 7 bases, leaving 20 bases between the germline ends. CDR3 amino acids: CASSTRTWPAGTQYF. The DNA for the CDR3 is TGTGCCAGCAGTACCCGGACATGGCCTGCGGGGACCCAGTACTTC.

This clonotype was detected only a few times. The rearrangement uses TRBV7-2 and TRBJ1-6, with D perhaps matching TRBD1 (5 bases). There are 15 residues in the CDR3. Looked up from germline, CDR1 is SGHTA and CDR2 is FQGNSA. The V gene lost 1 base and the J gene lost 6 bases, with 10 bases spanning the gap. CDR3 DNA sequence: TGTGCCAGCAGCTTAGGTCAGACAGCTAATTCACCCCTCCACTTT. Its translation: CASSLGQTANSPLHF.

This clonotype was picked up a small number of times. This rearrangement joins TRBV10-2 to TRBJ1-2; perhaps TRBD1 as D (5 bases). Germline V gene sequence: CDR1 WSHSY, CDR2 SAAADI. The CDR3 length is 13 residues. V was trimmed by 6 bases and J by 7 bases, leaving 15 bases between them. The CDR3 spells CASSGGRESGYTF. CDR3 DNA sequence: TGCGCCAGCAGCGGGGGGAGGGAGAGTGGCTACACCTTC.

The gene calls are TRBV7-6 and TRBJ2-5, with TRBD2 matching 9 bases. The CDR3 totals 16 residues. V shed 8 bases, J shed 1 base, and the junction held 11 bases outside the gene matches. Germline-derived CDR1 and CDR2 are SGHVS and FNYEAQ. In DNA form, the CDR3 reads TGTGCCAGCGGGATAGGTCTAGCGGGGCCCCAAGAGACCCAGTACTTC. This encodes CASGIGLAGPQETQYF.

The chain uses TRBV28 and TRBJ2-3; D not certain. The CDR3 is 13 residues long. Germline-derived CDR1 and CDR2 are MDHEN and SYDVKM. V shed 4 bases and J shed 2 bases, with 7 bases lying between them. CDR3 residues: CASSYSLTDTQYF. CDR3 nucleotide sequence: TGTGCCAGCAGTTACAGCCTCACAGATACGCAGTATTTT.

This clonotype was detected a few times. The rearrangement links TRBV4-2 to TRBJ1-5, with D unclear. CDR3 size: 16 residues. V gave up 2 bases and J gave up 3 bases, with 14 bases separating them. Per germline, CDR1 LGHNA and CDR2 YNFKEQ. The CDR3 bases are TGTGCCAGCAGCCAAAATAGAGGACGGGACAATCAGCCCCAGCATTTT. It yields the protein CASSQNRGRDNQPQHF.

The chain links TRBV30 to TRBJ2-1; the D gene is possibly TRBD2 (7 bases). The CDR3 contains 16 residues. Germline V gene sequence: CDR1 GTSNPN, CDR2 SVGIG (reference sequence). V was shortened by 2 bases and J by 0 bases, with 14 bases between the two germline ends. Here the CDR3 DNA reads TGTGCCTGGAGTTCACGGGGGGCCCACTCCTACAATGAGCAGTTCTTC. Its translation is CAWSSRGAHSYNEQFF.

Only a few counts were recorded for this clonotype. The CDR3 nucleotides are TGTGCCAGCAGCTTAGGATCACAGGGGGCCCTCGGGGAGCTGTTTTTT. As protein: CASSLGSQGALGELFF. This chain uses TRBV7-6 with TRBJ2-2, with 9 bases lining up with TRBD1. Per germline, CDR1 SGHVS and CDR2 FNYEAQ. This CDR3 spans 16 amino acids. The ends lost 1 base at V and 7 bases at J; junction bases unmatched: 7.

V usage is TRBV19 and J usage is TRBJ2-3; TRBD2 might be the D (6 bases). CDR3 length equals 13 residues. In germline, CDR1 is LNHDA, CDR2 SQIVND (reference sequence). V was trimmed by 6 bases and J by 6 bases, leaving 13 bases between them. CDR3 residues: CASRFSGGDTQYF. As DNA, the CDR3 is TGTGCCAGTAGGTTTAGCGGTGGGGATACGCAGTATTTT.

The rearrangement uses TRBV5-8 and TRBJ2-3; 8 positions agree with TRBD2. V was pared by 0 bases and J by 2 bases, with 8 bases of the junction left unmatched. The germline V gene encodes CDR1 SGHTS and CDR2 YDEGEE. This CDR3 is built from 17 residues. In DNA, the CDR3 is TGTGCCAGCAGCTTGGGGAGCGGGGGACATTCCACAGATACGCAGTATTTT. This codes for CASSLGSGGHSTDTQYF. Supplemented by reference TRBV5-8 and TRBJ2-3, the full variable domain reads EAGVTQSPTHLIKTRGQQATLRCSPISGHTSVYWYQQALGLGLQFLLWYDEGEERNRGNFPPRFSGRQFPNYSSELNVNALELEDSALYLCASSLGSGGHSTDTQYFGPGTRLTVL.

By share, this clonotype ranks as large. The chain employs TRBV11-3 and TRBJ2-7, with D possibly being TRBD1 or TRBD2 (5 bases each). The V gene lost 5 bases and the J gene lost 0 bases, with 23 bases spanning the gap. Germline CDR1 reads SGHNT; CDR2 reads YENEEA. The CDR3 loop spans 18 amino acids. In DNA, the CDR3 is TGTGCCAGCAGCCGATATCTAACCGGGACCCCGAGCTCCTACGAGCAGTACTTC. This sequence encodes CASSRYLTGTPSSYEQYF.

This clonotype was observed a few times. The J gene is TRBJ1-1, the V gene TRBV27; D is unresolved. V dropped 6 bases and J dropped 0 bases, with 11 bases sitting between them. Looked up from germline, CDR1 is MNHEY and CDR2 is SMNVEV (reference sequence). The CDR3 is 14 residues long. Here the CDR3 reads CASRETRLNTEAFF. The DNA for the CDR3 is TGTGCCAGCAGAGAGACACGGTTGAACACTGAAGCTTTCTTT.

J is TRBJ2-1 and V is TRBV15; a weak D match, TRBD1 (5 bases). Per the germline V gene, CDR1 is LNHNV and CDR2 is YYDKDF (reference sequence). The CDR3 consists of 18 residues. Trimming stripped 0 bases from V and 8 bases from J, with 23 bases between. DNA for the CDR3: TGTGCCACCAGCAGAGATTTGGGCAGGGTACGGGTTGGGGATGAGCAGTTCTTC. Translation: CATSRDLGRVRVGDEQFF.

CDR3 in amino acids: CASSDYPEQFF. CDR3 coding DNA: TGTGCCAGCAGTGATTATCCCGAGCAGTTCTTC. This chain connects TRBV2 to TRBJ2-1; no clear D gene. The CDR3 is 11 amino acids. Per germline, CDR1 SNHLY and CDR2 FYNNEI. Trimming pared 3 bases from V and 10 bases from J, leaving 7 bases between.

This clonotype was recorded a few times. The V and J genes are TRBV5-6 and TRBJ2-5; the D gene could be TRBD1 or TRBD2 (5 bases each). The DNA end is more similar to TRBJ2-7, so the J call may be wrong. This CDR3 is 14 amino acids long. Germline CDR1 SGHDT, CDR2 YYEEEE. CDR3: CASSQRGLPYEQYF. The CDR3 nucleotides read TGTGCCAGCAGCCAACGGGGCCTCCCGTACGAGCAGTACTTC.

V gene TRBV7-2 combines with J gene TRBJ1-1; no definite D call. The CDR3 has 12 amino acids. Germline V gene data show CDR1 as SGHTA and CDR2 as FQGNSA. V lost 5 bases and J lost 0, with 4 bases in between. CDR3 amino acids: CASSRLNTEAFF. The CDR3 DNA follows: TGTGCCAGCAGCCGGCTGAACACTGAAGCTTTCTTT. Supplemented by reference TRBV7-2 and TRBJ1-1, the full variable domain reads GAGVSQSPSNKVTEKGKDVELRCDPISGHTALYWYRQSLGQGLEFLIYFQGNSAPDKSGLPSDRFSAERTGGSVSTLTIQRTQQEDSAVYLCASSRLNTEAFFGQGTRLTVV.

This clonotype was counted a few times. This chain uses TRBV6-1 with TRBJ1-2, with D possibly TRBD1 on 6 matching bases. CDR3 length equals 15 residues. Germline V gene lookup returns CDR1 MNHNS and CDR2 SASEGT. Trimming left V 6 bases short and J 1 base short, with 15 bases between. The CDR3 DNA reads TGTGCCAGCAGCCCTCGACAGGAGTATAACTATGGCTACACCTTC. It encodes CASSPRQEYNYGYTF.